A single sample gave rise to the 20 T cell receptor beta chains below, sequenced in a study of read filtering for tumor transcriptome and immune sequencing. This library used 300 to 500 ng RNA and molecular barcoded adaptors spanning alpha/delta and beta/gamma chains. TCRdb itself ran the reads through MiXCR, one entry per CDR3 protein. The sample yields fewer than 100,000 distinct CDR3 sequences, 9% to 15% seen once. The sequenced sample was a population of CD138-negative cells sorted from bone marrow. The receptor source for this set is a donor at least 40 years old with multiple myeloma.

This clonotype showed up many times. The chain carries TRBV29-1 and TRBJ1-1; possible D gene TRBD1, 6 bases. The germline V gene has CDR1 SQVTM and CDR2 ANQGSEA. V was cut by 3 bases and J by 2 bases, with 7 bases left in between. The CDR3 is 12 amino acids. The CDR3 is CSVDRGNTEAFF. CDR3 nucleotides: TGCAGCGTTGACAGGGGCAACACTGAAGCTTTCTTT.

This clonotype was recorded at least ten times. The chain couples TRBV2 to TRBJ1-1; 7 bases align to TRBD1. V dropped 6 bases and J dropped 7; count of bases not matched to a gene: 11. The CDR3 totals 14 residues. The germline gives CDR1 SNHLY, CDR2 FYNNEI. The CDR3 loop is CASSKQGTNIEAFF. CDR3 sequence (DNA): TGTGCCAGCAGCAAACAGGGGACGAATATTGAAGCTTTCTTT.

This clonotype occurred once. It differs at one base from a far larger clone, so likely a read error. The J gene is TRBJ1-5, the V gene TRBV6-6; TRBD1 matches at 7 bases. This CDR3 is built from 16 residues. V dropped 6 bases and J dropped 5; count of bases not matched to a gene: 13. CDR1 and CDR2 (germline): MNHNY, SVGAGI (reference sequence). The CDR3 protein is CASSVGGGRSDQPQHF. CDR3 coding DNA: TGTGCCAGCAGCGTAGGGGGCGGCAGGAGCGATCAGCCCCAGCATTTT.

This clonotype was detected only a few times. Possible read error: a much larger clone is one base away. The chain combines TRBV29-1 with TRBJ2-2; 11 nucleotides match TRBD1. This CDR3 spans 14 amino acids. Germline CDR1 SQVTM, CDR2 ANQGSEA. The CDR3 sequence is CSVERTGGTRELFF. The CDR3 coding sequence is TGCAGCGTTGAAAGGACAGGGGGCACCAGGGAGCTGTTTTTT.

This clonotype has ten or more counts. V is TRBV11-2 and J is TRBJ2-2, with 7 positions matching TRBD1. The CDR3 covers 16 residues. CDR1 and CDR2 from the germline V gene are SGHAT and FQNNGV. V gave up 5 bases and J gave up 5 bases; unmatched junction bases: 11. The CDR3 spells CASSIVRGRGTGELFF. CDR3 bases: TGTGCCAGCAGCATCGTAAGGGGGCGCGGGACCGGGGAGCTGTTTTTT.

This clonotype was picked up many times. V usage is TRBV7-9 and J usage is TRBJ2-3, with a weak D call TRBD2 (6 bases). The germline V gene has CDR1 SEHNR and CDR2 FQNEAQ (reference sequence). Trimming removed 9 bases from V and 6 bases from J, with 25 bases in between. This CDR3 is built from 16 residues. The CDR3 sequence: CASSGHAGRGTDTQYF. CDR3 bases: TGTGCCAGTTCCGGGCATGCTGGTCGGGGGACGGATACGCAGTATTTT.

This clonotype occurred many times. The rearrangement joins TRBV5-1 to TRBJ2-5, with D perhaps TRBD1 (6 bases). Germline CDR1 SGHRS, CDR2 YFSETQ. The CDR3 consists of 15 residues. V lost 2 bases, J lost 1 base, and 12 bases lay in between. CDR3 bases: TGCGCCAGCAGCTTAGACACAGGGACCCAAGAGACCCAGTACTTC. This encodes CASSLDTGTQETQYF.

To note about this clonotype: A far more abundant clone sits one base away, making this likely a read error. The CDR3 sequence: CASSRQGDNEQYF. DNA of the CDR3: TGTGCCAGCAGTCGACAGGGGGACAATGAGCAGTACTTC. The genes are TRBV6-1 and TRBJ2-7, with 9 bases matching TRBD1. The CDR3 spans 13 residues. V dropped 5 bases and J dropped 7; count of bases not matched to a gene: 6. Germline-derived CDR1 and CDR2 are MNHNS and SASEGT.

In its sample, this clonotype was seen many times. The chain uses TRBV5-1 and TRBJ2-5; TRBD1 matches at 7 bases. Germline CDR1 SGHRS, CDR2 YFSETQ. CDR3 length: 17 amino acids. J gave up 1 base and V 4 bases, and 13 bases lay outside the gene matches. DNA of the CDR3: TGCGCCAGCAGCACCATCTACGGACAGGACCCCCAAGAGACCCAGTACTTC. Its protein product is CASSTIYGQDPQETQYF.

In its sample, this clonotype was seen many times. The V gene is TRBV5-5, the J gene TRBJ2-3; 14 positions agree with TRBD2. Unmatched junction bases numbered 4, after V lost 4 bases and J lost 6 bases. There are 15 residues in the CDR3. Germline V CDR1 and CDR2: SGHKS, YYEKEE (reference sequence). CDR3 sequence reads: CASSPGLAGVDTQYF. In DNA form, the CDR3 reads TGTGCCAGCAGCCCGGGACTAGCGGGAGTCGATACGCAGTATTTT.

This clonotype occurred a few times. This chain uses TRBV19 with TRBJ2-5; 10 bases match TRBD2. V shed 3 bases, J shed 1 base, and the junction held 2 bases outside the gene matches. The CDR3 length is 15 residues. The germline CDR1 and CDR2 sequences are LNHDA and SQIVND (reference sequence). CDR3 residues: CASSILAGAQETQYF. CDR3 nucleotides: TGTGCCAGTAGTATCCTAGCGGGAGCCCAAGAGACCCAGTACTTC. Drawing the rest from reference TRBV19 and TRBJ2-5, the complete variable domain is DGGITQSPKYLFRKEGQNVTLSCEQNLNHDAMYWYRQDPGQGLRLIYYSQIVNDFQKGDIAEGYSVSREKKESFPLTVTSAQKNPTAFYLCASSILAGAQETQYFGPGTRLLVL.

This clonotype was counted at least ten times. CDR3 nucleotide sequence: TGTGCCAGCAGTTTTCCCAGTTCTGGGGCGGACAATGAGCAGTTCTTC. Protein product: CASSFPSSGADNEQFF. The J gene is TRBJ2-1, the V gene TRBV12-3 or TRBV12-4, with D perhaps TRBD1 (5 bases). This CDR3 has 16 amino acids. The V end lost 3 bases, the J end lost 5 bases, and 17 bases lay between the germline ends.

This clonotype was counted many times. V usage is TRBV29-1 and J usage is TRBJ2-1; D gene uncertain. This CDR3 has 14 amino acids. The germline V and J ends were trimmed by 1 base and 9 bases, with 16 bases remaining between them. Germline V gives CDR1 SQVTM, CDR2 ANQGSEA. The CDR3: CSVEGISEASEQFF. The CDR3 DNA follows: TGCAGCGTTGAAGGAATAAGTGAGGCGAGTGAGCAGTTCTTC.

A few counts support this clonotype. V and J are TRBV6-5 and TRBJ1-1; 7 positions match TRBD1. V lost 5 bases, J lost 1 base, and 7 bases stayed unmatched. There are 15 residues in the CDR3. CDR1 and CDR2 (germline): MNHEY, SVGAGI. Here the CDR3 DNA reads TGTGCCAGCAGTACCTCGACAGGGAAGAACACTGAAGCTTTCTTT. Its translation is CASSTSTGKNTEAFF.

This clonotype was observed many times. The chain links TRBV20-1 to TRBJ2-1, with D unresolved. The germline V gene has CDR1 DFQATT and CDR2 SNEGSKA (reference sequence). The ends were cut back, 2 bases at V and 8 bases at J, with 19 bases in the middle. The CDR3 contains 15 residues. The CDR3 here is CSARRTKAFGHEQFF. The CDR3 DNA follows: TGCAGTGCTAGAAGGACCAAGGCCTTTGGGCATGAGCAGTTCTTC.

Note on this clonotype: Compared with germline, one end of the junction differs, possibly owing to a read error. The chain carries TRBV7-8 and TRBJ1-4; D is possibly TRBD1 (6 bases). CDR1 is SGHVS, CDR2 FQNEAQ, per germline. The length of the CDR3 is 16 residues. The CDR3 region is CASSLSRGATNEILFF. As DNA, the CDR3 is TGTGCCAGCAGCTTATCCAGGGGTGCAACTAACGAAATACTGTTTTTT.

At least ten counts were recorded for this clonotype. This sequence joins TRBV20-1 and TRBJ2-1, with 7 bases matching TRBD2. The length of the CDR3 is 14 residues. V lost 5 bases, J lost 5 bases, and 9 bases stayed unmatched. CDR1 is DFQATT and CDR2 is SNEGSKA in the germline V gene (reference sequence). The CDR3 DNA follows: TGCAGTGCTTACTCCGGGACTATCAACAATGAGCAGTTCTTC. It encodes CSAYSGTINNEQFF.

This clonotype was seen at least ten times. The CDR3 coding sequence is TGCAGCGTTTCCCCGGGGGTGACAACTAATGAAAAACTGTTTTTT. Translation: CSVSPGVTTNEKLFF. V gene TRBV29-1 combines with J gene TRBJ1-4, with D possibly being TRBD1 (5 bases). The CDR3 has 15 residues. Germline CDR1 is SQVTM and CDR2 is ANQGSEA. Between the trimmed V and J ends, which lost 5 bases and 0 bases, there was a span of 13 bases.

This clonotype occurred a few times. The CDR3: CASTTTGATSGNTIYF. The CDR3 region has the DNA TGTGCCAGCACCACGACAGGGGCTACCTCTGGAAACACCATATATTTT. The rearrangement uses TRBV12-3 or TRBV12-4 and TRBJ1-3; 8 bases map to TRBD1. This CDR3 has 16 residues. V dropped 7 bases and J dropped 0; count of bases not matched to a gene: 8.

This clonotype showed up many times. This rearrangement joins TRBV5-1 to TRBJ2-3, with TRBD1 identical over 7 bases. This CDR3 is 14 amino acids long. Per germline, CDR1 SGHRS and CDR2 YFSETQ. Germline trimming cut 4 bases from V and 2 bases from J; bases unmatched to any gene: 4. CDR3 nucleotide sequence: TGCGCCAGCAGCCCGGGACAGACCACAGATACGCAGTATTTT. It codes for CASSPGQTTDTQYF.